This T cell receptor beta chain was recorded in a study of T cells after yellow fever vaccination. This clonotype was observed at least ten times. A single record per CDR3 protein comes from TCRdb applying MiXCR to the 5' RACE reads. This repertoire shows 140,000 to 150,000 distinct CDR3 sequences, 5% to 7.5% found once; its top ten account for approximately 0.67%. Germline V gene lookup returns CDR1 SGDLS and CDR2 YYNGEE. The CDR3 runs to 12 residues. V gave up 4 bases and J gave up 9 bases, with 11 bases separating them. The chain recombines TRBV9 with TRBJ2-1; D remains ambiguous. The receptor was isolated from a man aged 25-45 years who received the YFV17D yellow fever vaccine. The source material was CD4+ T cells sorted from PBMCs, sampled 10 days after the yellow fever booster vaccination. CDR3 nucleotide sequence: TGTGCCAGCAGCCCCCAGTTGGGTGAGCAGTTCTTC. This translates into CASSPQLGEQFF.